Reported below is one TCR beta chain. This entry is derived from a study of blood T cell repertoires in COVID-19. Across the study: COVID-19 samples collected from the United States, Italy and Spain covered acute and convalescent phases. The cDNA or gDNA used as material had been derived from T cells, B-cell-depleted T cells, or PBMCs.

CDR3 length: 13 residues. The J segment lost 7 bases and the V segment lost 4 bases, leaving 4 bases of the junction unmatched. Germline-derived CDR1 and CDR2 are SGHNT and YYREEE (reference sequence). Generated by immunoSEQ multiplex PCR, the TCRdb table keeps only in-frame clones and is missing some. The sample holds more than 10,000 clones, about nine tenths seen once. The origin of this receptor is a human donor in a cohort sampled during active COVID-19. The specimen sequenced was peripheral blood. This chain links TRBV5-4 with TRBJ1-4, with 7 positions matching TRBD1. The CDR3 DNA follows: TGTGCCAGCAGCCTCGGGACAGTTGAAAAACTGTTTTTT. Its translation is CASSLGTVEKLFF.